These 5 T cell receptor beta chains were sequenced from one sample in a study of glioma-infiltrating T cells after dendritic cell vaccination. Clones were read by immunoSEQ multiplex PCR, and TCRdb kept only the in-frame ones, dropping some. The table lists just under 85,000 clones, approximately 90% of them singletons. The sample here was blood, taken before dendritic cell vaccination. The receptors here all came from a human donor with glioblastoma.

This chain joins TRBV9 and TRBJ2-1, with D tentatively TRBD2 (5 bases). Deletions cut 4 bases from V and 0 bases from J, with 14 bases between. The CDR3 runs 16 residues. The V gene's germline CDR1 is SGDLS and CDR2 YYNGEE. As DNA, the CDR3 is TGTGCCAGCAGCCCGTGGTGGGAGTCCTCCTACAATGAGCAGTTCTTC. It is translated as CASSPWWESSYNEQFF.

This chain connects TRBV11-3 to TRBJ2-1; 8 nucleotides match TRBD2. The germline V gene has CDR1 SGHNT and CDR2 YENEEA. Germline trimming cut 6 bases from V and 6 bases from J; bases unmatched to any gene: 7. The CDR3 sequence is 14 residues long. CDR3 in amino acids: CASSFERESNEQFF. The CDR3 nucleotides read TGTGCCAGCAGTTTCGAGCGGGAGTCCAATGAGCAGTTCTTC.

The DNA of the CDR3 is TGTGCCAGCAGTCCCTCGACAGGGGGCGAGCAGTACTTC. Residues: CASSPSTGGEQYF. V and J are TRBV27 and TRBJ2-7, with 9 nucleotides matching TRBD1. With 5 bases clipped from V and 6 bases from J, the junction kept 5 bases outside the gene matches. Germline V gives CDR1 MNHEY, CDR2 SMNVEV (reference sequence). This CDR3 contains 13 residues.

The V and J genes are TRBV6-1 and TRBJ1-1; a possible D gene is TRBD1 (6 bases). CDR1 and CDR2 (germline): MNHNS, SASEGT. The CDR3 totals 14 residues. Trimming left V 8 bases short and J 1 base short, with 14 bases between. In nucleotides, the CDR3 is TGTGCCAGCCTATACAGGGTCGAGAACACTGAAGCTTTCTTT. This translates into CASLYRVENTEAFF.

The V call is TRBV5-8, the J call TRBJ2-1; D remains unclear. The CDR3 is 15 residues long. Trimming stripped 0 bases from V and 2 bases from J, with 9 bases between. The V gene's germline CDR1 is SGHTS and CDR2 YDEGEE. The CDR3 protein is CASSLDLTPYNEQFF. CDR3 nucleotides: TGTGCCAGCAGCTTGGATCTCACTCCCTACAATGAGCAGTTCTTC.